In this sample, the clone carrying this T cell receptor (beta chain) turned up once. Methods used by the authors: Estimated nucleated cell counts came from reference gene primer amplification. Only in-frame clones appear in the TCRdb table, and some are missing; sequencing was by immunoSEQ multiplex PCR. The V and J calls and the clone size are those of that table, but D and trimming were determined from the DNA. The table shows 45,000 to 50,000 clones, with around 86% occurring only once. The data were taken from a study of blood T cell repertoires in COVID-19. The sequence was obtained from a woman older than 75 with COVID-19, enrolled during active disease. The sample was peripheral blood.

This CDR3 reads CAWSVAQGPYEQYF. CDR3 in DNA: TGTGCCTGGAGTGTAGCACAGGGCCCCTACGAGCAGTACTTC. The V and J genes are TRBV30 and TRBJ2-7; possible D gene TRBD1, 6 bases. V lost 0 bases to trimming and J lost 2 bases, with 11 bases between them. Germline V gene lookup returns CDR1 GTSNPN and CDR2 SVGIG (reference sequence). The CDR3 is 14 amino acids.